This T cell receptor beta chain came from a study of T cell repertoires in cytomegalovirus infection. Across the study: Signatures in public TCR beta sequences pointed to both CMV infection and matching HLA type. Whole-study results and caveats: Across the ex vivo response, the dominant clonotypes were HLA-C-restricted CMV-specific TCR beta clonotypes. Identification of carriers of CMV plus the relevant HLA was performed using cumulative public TCR beta family frequency.

Details on this clonotype: The antigen remains unidentified.

The length of the CDR3 is 15 residues. Trimming shortened V by 5 bases and J by 4 bases, and 17 bases separated the two germline ends. Germline V gene lookup returns CDR1 LNHDA and CDR2 SQIVND (reference sequence). Via MiXCR, TCRdb re-called the reads, giving one row per CDR3 protein. The repertoire includes 200,000 or so distinct CDR3 sequences, roughly 27% of them detected once, and approximately 30% sits in the top ten. The clonotype was recovered from a human donor in good health (CMV status not recorded). Some clones in this sample may be carry-over from other donors' samples. The rearrangement joins TRBV19 to TRBJ1-1; tentatively, D is TRBD1 (5 bases). Source material: PBMCs. The CDR3 protein is CASSLIGERGTEAFF. CDR3 DNA: TGTGCCAGTAGTCTCATAGGCGAGAGGGGCACTGAAGCTTTCTTT.